A single sample gave rise to the 27 T cell receptor beta chains below, sequenced in a study of T cells in Graves' hyperthyroidism and ophthalmopathy. The TCR beta CDR3 regions underwent amplification using RNA transcripts as the source. The HTBI primer set drove a first-round RT-PCR of the TCR CDR3. Each CDR3 protein gets one entry after TCRdb re-called the multiplex PCR reads with MiXCR. This table has hundreds of thousands of distinct CDR3 sequences, just under 20% appearing once. Specimen: blood. These TCRs come from a man aged 40-55 years with Graves' ophthalmopathy.

This clonotype has a count of ten or more. V is TRBV20-1 and J is TRBJ2-3; D may match TRBD1 or TRBD2 (5 bases each). CDR1 DFQATT and CDR2 SNEGSKA come from the germline V gene (reference sequence). The CDR3 has 14 amino acids. The V and J ends lost 1 base and 4 bases respectively, with 12 bases between them. CDR3 residues: CSARGGPPPDTQYF. In nucleotides, the CDR3 is TGCAGTGCTAGAGGGGGACCCCCTCCAGATACGCAGTATTTT.

A few counts support this clonotype. The rearrangement joins TRBV14 to TRBJ1-4; D is perhaps TRBD1 (5 bases). V was trimmed by 7 bases and J by 7 bases, leaving 7 bases between them. Germline V gives CDR1 SGHDN, CDR2 FVKESK. The CDR3 consists of 11 residues. The CDR3 protein is CASTGIEKLFF. The CDR3 region has the DNA TGTGCCAGCACAGGGATTGAAAAACTGTTTTTT.

As concerns this clonotype: A much larger clone differs by one base, so this may be a read error. The V gene is TRBV7-9, the J gene TRBJ2-5; a weak D match, TRBD1 (5 bases). The germline gives CDR1 SEHNR, CDR2 FQNEAQ (reference sequence). The CDR3 is made up of 13 amino acids. The V gene lost 5 bases and the J gene lost 1 base, with 8 bases spanning the gap. The CDR3 sequence: CASSRQIQETQYF. The CDR3 DNA is TGTGCCAGCAGCCGACAGATCCAAGAGACCCAGTACTTC.

This clonotype has more than one count but fewer than ten. CDR3 in amino acids: CASRNMGARKNIQYF. CDR3 nucleotide sequence: TGTGCCAGCAGGAATATGGGGGCACGGAAAAACATTCAGTACTTC. The gene calls are TRBV2 and TRBJ2-4, with D tentatively TRBD1 (6 bases). Germline V gene sequence: CDR1 SNHLY, CDR2 FYNNEI. The ends were cut back, 6 bases at V and 4 bases at J, with 16 bases in the middle. This CDR3 spans 15 amino acids.

The chain is built from TRBV3-1 and TRBJ1-2; D remains ambiguous. CDR3 length: 12 amino acids. V lost 7 bases and J lost 1, with 7 bases in between. Per the germline V gene, CDR1 is LGHDT and CDR2 is YNNKEL (reference sequence). The CDR3 reads CASTLDNYGYTF. As DNA, the CDR3 is TGTGCCAGCACCTTAGATAACTATGGCTACACCTTC.

This clonotype was seen ten or more times. The chain carries TRBV30 and TRBJ1-6; unclear D gene. CDR1 is GTSNPN and CDR2 is SVGIG in the germline V gene (reference sequence). There are 15 residues in the CDR3. Trimming removed 0 bases from V and 6 bases from J, with 12 bases in between. This CDR3 is CAWSVQSAVNSPLHF. CDR3 DNA sequence: TGTGCCTGGAGTGTTCAGTCGGCCGTTAATTCACCCCTCCACTTT.

This rearrangement joins TRBV27 to TRBJ2-7, with D tentatively TRBD1 or TRBD2 (5 bases each). Trimming pared 2 bases from V and 4 bases from J, leaving 9 bases between. The CDR3 contains 13 residues. The germline V gene encodes CDR1 MNHEY and CDR2 SMNVEV (reference sequence). CDR3 region: CASSLMGEYEQYF. The CDR3 DNA is TGTGCCAGCAGTTTAATGGGGGAATACGAGCAGTACTTC.

This clonotype was observed at least ten times. V is TRBV18 and J is TRBJ1-1, with D tentatively TRBD1 (6 bases). Trimming took 3 bases from V and 5 from J, leaving 13 bases between them. Per germline, CDR1 KGHSH and CDR2 LQKENI. The length of the CDR3 is 14 residues. CDR3 DNA sequence: TGTGCCAGCTCACCCACAGGAGGACAGACTGAAGCTTTCTTT. Protein: CASSPTGGQTEAFF.

This clonotype came up a few times. This chain links TRBV27 with TRBJ2-4; D unclear. The germline V gene has CDR1 MNHEY and CDR2 SMNVEV (reference sequence). V shed 2 bases and J shed 2 bases, with 7 bases lying between them. The CDR3 totals 14 residues. The CDR3 is CASSLRESKNIQYF. In nucleotides, the CDR3 is TGTGCCAGCAGTTTACGCGAATCCAAAAACATTCAGTACTTC.

About this clonotype: Being one base from a much bigger clone, this may be a read error. The V gene is TRBV28, the J gene TRBJ1-6; D unclear. Germline CDR1 reads MDHEN; CDR2 reads SYDVKM. CDR3 length equals 11 residues. This chain's CDR3 is CACSQDGPHHF. The CDR3 nucleotides read TGTGCCTGCAGCCAAGACGGACCCCATCACTTT.

The table lists this clonotype with many counts. The CDR3 sequence: CASSLPQHSYEQYF. The CDR3 coding sequence is TGTGCCAGCAGCTTACCACAGCACTCCTACGAGCAGTACTTC. This rearrangement joins TRBV13 to TRBJ2-7, with no clear D. Germline-derived CDR1 and CDR2 are PRHDT and FYEKMQ (reference sequence). This CDR3 is built from 14 residues. Between the trimmed V and J ends, which lost 2 bases and 0 bases, there was a span of 8 bases.

This clonotype has ten or more counts. The chain has TRBV20-1 and TRBJ2-7; TRBD1 matches 10 bases. The germline V gene has CDR1 DFQATT and CDR2 SNEGSKA (reference sequence). The CDR3 has 13 amino acids. Unmatched junction bases numbered 4, after V lost 5 bases and J lost 3 bases. CDR3 protein: CSAPGTGDYEQYF. The CDR3 DNA reads as TGCAGTGCTCCCGGGACAGGGGACTACGAGCAGTACTTC.

This clonotype has ten or more counts. The CDR3 reads CAWTSGGAYGYTF. The CDR3 DNA reads TGTGCCTGGACCTCAGGGGGGGCCTATGGCTACACCTTC. The rearrangement uses TRBV30 and TRBJ1-2; the match to TRBD1 covers 7 bases. Per germline, CDR1 GTSNPN and CDR2 SVGIG (reference sequence). V shed 4 bases, J shed 4 bases, and the junction held 6 bases outside the gene matches. This CDR3 has 13 amino acids. Filled out from reference TRBV30 and TRBJ1-2, the complete variable domain reads SQTIHQWPATLVQPVGSPLSLECTVEGTSNPNLYWYRQAAGRGLQLLFYSVGIGQISSEVPQNLSASRPQDRQFILSSKKLLLSDSGFYLCAWTSGGAYGYTFGSGTRLTVV.

This clonotype was seen many times. The chain uses TRBV5-1 and TRBJ2-1, with D perhaps matching TRBD1 (5 bases). Germline CDR1 reads SGHRS; CDR2 reads YFSETQ. CDR3 size: 13 residues. V lost 1 base to trimming and J lost 9 bases, with 11 bases between them. DNA for the CDR3: TGCGCCAGCAGCTTGACAGGTGGGCTTGAGCAGTTCTTC. It encodes CASSLTGGLEQFF.

The chain is built from TRBV6-1 and TRBJ1-5, with D perhaps TRBD1 (6 bases). The germline CDR1 and CDR2 sequences are MNHNS and SASEGT. Trimming took 7 bases from V and 5 from J, leaving 18 bases between them. The CDR3 length is 15 residues. CDR3 in DNA: TGTGCCAGCACCAAGCTAGGGGGTCGCGATCAGCCCCAGCATTTT. It translates to CASTKLGGRDQPQHF.

V usage is TRBV29-1 and J usage is TRBJ1-1; 7 nucleotides align to TRBD1. V dropped 7 bases and J dropped 0; count of bases not matched to a gene: 14. The CDR3 runs 16 residues. Per the germline V gene, CDR1 is SQVTM and CDR2 is ANQGSEA. The CDR3 DNA reads TGCAGCGCCGACAGGGAGGGAAACTTCATGAACACTGAAGCTTTCTTT. It codes for CSADREGNFMNTEAFF.

This chain links TRBV5-1 with TRBJ2-3; D gene uncertain. The V end lost 0 bases, the J end lost 6 bases, and 5 bases lay between the germline ends. Germline CDR1 SGHRS, CDR2 YFSETQ. The CDR3 is 12 amino acids. CDR3: CASSLADDTQYF. CDR3 coding DNA: TGCGCCAGCAGCTTGGCCGACGATACGCAGTATTTT.

The table lists this clonotype with many counts. The J gene is TRBJ2-1, the V gene TRBV7-9; no definite D call. Germline lookup yields CDR1 SEHNR and CDR2 FQNEAQ (reference sequence). V lost 3 bases to trimming and J lost 4 bases, with 16 bases between them. This CDR3 is 16 amino acids long. CDR3 sequence: CASSFPREADYNEQFF. The CDR3 DNA is TGTGCCAGCAGCTTCCCTCGAGAGGCCGATTACAATGAGCAGTTCTTC.

As concerns this clonotype: One end of the junction is discordant with germline, which a read error may explain. The rearrangement uses TRBV7-8 and TRBJ2-7, with 9 bases aligning to TRBD2. Germline CDR1 reads SGHVS; CDR2 reads FQNEAQ. CDR3 size: 14 residues. The CDR3 protein is CASKAGGGAYEQYF. The CDR3 nucleotides read TGTGCCAGCAAGGCGGGCGGGGGGGCCTATGAGCAGTACTTC.

The gene calls are TRBV6-2 or TRBV6-3 and TRBJ1-2; 7 positions match TRBD1. Germline loops: CDR1 MNHEY, CDR2 SVGEGT. After removal of 5 bases from V and 4 bases from J, the junction contained 10 bases not matched to a gene. The CDR3 runs to 15 residues. CDR3 nucleotides: TGTGCCAGCAGTACCGACAGGGCCCTGCCCTATGGCTACACCTTC. Residues: CASSTDRALPYGYTF.

The rearrangement joins TRBV12-3 or TRBV12-4 to TRBJ2-6; no clear D gene. CDR3 length equals 14 residues. Trimming took off 6 bases at V and 0 bases at J, with 6 bases between the two ends. CDR3: CASSGYSGANVLTF. The CDR3 bases are TGTGCCAGCAGCGGGTACTCTGGGGCCAACGTCCTGACTTTC.

This clonotype was seen a few times. The V and J genes are TRBV9 and TRBJ2-2; D is ambiguous. The CDR3 totals 16 residues. Germline V gene data show CDR1 as SGDLS and CDR2 as YYNGEE. V was shortened by 3 bases and J by 4 bases, with 16 bases between the two germline ends. CDR3 bases: TGTGCCAGCAGCGCAACGACAACGGTAACCACCGGGGAGCTGTTTTTT. Amino acid sequence: CASSATTTVTTGELFF.

This clonotype has just a few counts. The V and J genes are TRBV20-1 and TRBJ1-6; weak D call: TRBD1 (5 bases). V lost 2 bases to trimming and J lost 10 bases, with 18 bases between them. This CDR3 contains 15 residues. Germline V gene sequence: CDR1 DFQATT, CDR2 SNEGSKA (reference sequence). As DNA, the CDR3 is TGCAGTGCTAGACCTACGCGAGGGGAGGACTCACCCCTCCACTTT. It yields the protein CSARPTRGEDSPLHF.

The gene calls are TRBV5-6 and TRBJ2-7; 7 bases are a match to TRBD1. From germline, CDR1 is SGHDT and CDR2 YYEEEE. CDR3 length: 15 residues. Losses at the gene ends were 3 bases for V and 1 base for J; bases not matched to a gene: 7. CDR3 coding DNA: TGTGCCAGCAGCTCACTCGGGACAGCTTCCTACGAGCAGTACTTC. Translated: CASSSLGTASYEQYF.

The table lists this clonotype with a few counts. The V and J genes are TRBV6-2 or TRBV6-3 and TRBJ2-2; no definite D call. CDR1 is MNHEY and CDR2 is SVGEGT in the germline V gene. The CDR3 has 12 amino acids. The V and J ends lost 6 bases and 4 bases respectively, with 6 bases between them. CDR3 sequence: CASRIGTGELFF. CDR3 in DNA: TGTGCCAGCAGAATAGGCACCGGGGAGCTGTTTTTT.

There are many counts of this clonotype. This sequence joins TRBV7-2 and TRBJ2-1, with 13 bases fitting TRBD2. The CDR3 has 17 amino acids. Germline assignment: CDR1 SGHTA and CDR2 FQGNSA. The V and J ends lost 5 bases and 10 bases, in that order; junction bases with no gene match: 14. The CDR3 spells CASSASLGRLAGGEQFF. Here the CDR3 DNA reads TGTGCCAGCAGCGCCTCCTTGGGCCGACTAGCGGGGGGAGAGCAGTTCTTC.

This clonotype was seen repeatedly, ten times or more. V usage is TRBV2 and J usage is TRBJ2-7; D unclear. The V gene lost 7 bases and the J gene lost 5 bases, with 21 bases spanning the gap. Germline V gives CDR1 SNHLY, CDR2 FYNNEI. The CDR3 spans 15 residues. The CDR3 spells CASKSDVGHNDEQYF. CDR3 nucleotides: TGTGCCAGCAAAAGTGACGTTGGCCACAACGACGAGCAGTACTTC.